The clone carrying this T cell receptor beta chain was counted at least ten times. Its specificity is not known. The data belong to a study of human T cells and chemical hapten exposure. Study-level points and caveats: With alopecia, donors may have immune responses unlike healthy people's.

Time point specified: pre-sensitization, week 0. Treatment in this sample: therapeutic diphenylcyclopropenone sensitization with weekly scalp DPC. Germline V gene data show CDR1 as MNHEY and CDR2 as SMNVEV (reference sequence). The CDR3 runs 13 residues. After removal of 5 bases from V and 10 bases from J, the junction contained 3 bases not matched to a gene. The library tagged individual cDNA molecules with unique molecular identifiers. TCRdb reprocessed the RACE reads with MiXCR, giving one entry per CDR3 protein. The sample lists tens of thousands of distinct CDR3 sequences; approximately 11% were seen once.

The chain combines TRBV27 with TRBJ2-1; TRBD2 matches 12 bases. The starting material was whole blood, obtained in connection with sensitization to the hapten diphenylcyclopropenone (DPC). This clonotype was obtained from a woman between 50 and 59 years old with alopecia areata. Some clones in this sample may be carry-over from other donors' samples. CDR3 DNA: TGTGCCAGCAGTGTTACTAGCGGGGGGGAGCAGTTCTTC. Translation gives CASSVTSGGEQFF.